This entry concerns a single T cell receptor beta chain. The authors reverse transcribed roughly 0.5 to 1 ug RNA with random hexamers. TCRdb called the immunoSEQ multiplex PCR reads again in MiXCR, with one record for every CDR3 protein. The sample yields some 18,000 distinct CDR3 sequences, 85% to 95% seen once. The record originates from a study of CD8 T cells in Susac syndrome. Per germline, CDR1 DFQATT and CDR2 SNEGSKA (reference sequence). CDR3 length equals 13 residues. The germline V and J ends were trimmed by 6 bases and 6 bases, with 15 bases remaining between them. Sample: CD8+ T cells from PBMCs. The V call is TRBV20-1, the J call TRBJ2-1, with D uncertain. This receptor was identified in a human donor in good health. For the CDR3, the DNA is TGCAGTGCCCCCCCTGGTGAGTTCAATGAGCAGTTCTTC. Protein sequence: CSAPPGEFNEQFF.